A selection of T cell receptor beta chains follows, all from one sample in a study of cytomegalovirus exposure and HLA in healthy donors. The method was immunoSEQ multiplex PCR; TCRdb's version includes in-frame clones alone and lacks a portion of them. The sample lists more than 90,000 clones, roughly 78% occurring once. Input material: PBMCs. These receptors all come from a woman aged 55-75 years in good health and CMV-seronegative. Both conserved end residues are part of each CDR3. A D gene is named only where the DNA matches it firmly. Size is omitted from some rows. Given values are once, few, many or a class for expanded clones.

v_call	d_call	clone_size	j_call	cdr3_aa	cdr3_nt
TRBV7-7	-	-	TRBJ2-5	CASSEGGEETQYF	TGTGCCAGCAGCGAGGGAGGTGAAGAGACCCAGTACTTC
TRBV18	-	-	TRBJ1-2	CASSPGGNYGYTF	TGTGCCAGCTCACCAGGGGGCAACTATGGCTACACCTTC
TRBV7-8	TRBD1	once	TRBJ2-7	CASSLSGVGTGVLPYF	TGTGCCAGCAGCTTATCAGGCGTCGGGACAGGGGTCCTGCCGTACTTC
TRBV9	-	-	TRBJ1-1	CASSVAPNTEAFF	TGTGCCAGCAGCGTGGCCCCGAACACTGAAGCTTTCTTT
TRBV6-5	-	-	TRBJ2-3	CASRRASTDTQYF	TGTGCCAGCAGACGAGCTAGCACAGATACGCAGTATTTT
TRBV5-4	-	once	TRBJ2-5	CASSLWTGRETQYF	TGTGCCAGCAGCCTCTGGACTGGCCGGGAGACCCAGTACTTC
TRBV6-6	TRBD2	-	TRBJ2-1	CASSPVGREGHYEQFF	TGTGCCAGCAGCCCTGTCGGCCGGGAGGGCCACTATGAGCAGTTCTTC
TRBV6-6	TRBD2	-	TRBJ2-1	CATRVGRGNEQFF	TGTGCCACCCGGGTCGGGAGGGGAAATGAGCAGTTCTTC
TRBV2	-	-	TRBJ1-4	CASTGGSRDNEKLFF	TGTGCCAGCACCGGCGGCTCCAGGGATAATGAAAAACTGTTTTTT
TRBV19	TRBD1	-	TRBJ2-5	CASSRTGVGETQYF	TGTGCCAGTAGCCGGACAGGGGTGGGGGAGACCCAGTACTTC
TRBV7-9	-	-	TRBJ1-2	CASSLSQGTFGYTF	TGTGCCAGCAGCTTAAGTCAGGGGACATTCGGCTACACCTTC
TRBV2	-	-	TRBJ2-7	CASSPEYEQYF	TGTGCCAGCAGTCCAGAATACGAGCAGTACTTC
TRBV7-9	-	-	TRBJ1-4	CASSFQALNEKLFF	TGTGCCAGCAGCTTTCAGGCTCTTAATGAAAAACTGTTTTTT
TRBV6-6	TRBD1	-	TRBJ2-3	CASRRTGTSTDTQYF	TGTGCCAGCCGACGGACAGGGACTAGCACAGATACGCAGTATTTT
TRBV5-1	TRBD1	-	TRBJ1-2	CASSLAPGQGYGYTF	TGCGCCAGCAGCTTGGCCCCGGGACAGGGGTACGGCTACACCTTC
TRBV28	-	-	TRBJ1-1	CASLSNTEAFF	TGTGCCAGCCTTTCGAACACTGAAGCTTTCTTT
TRBV4-3	-	-	TRBJ2-1	CASSQDLGGRYNEQFF	TGCGCCAGCAGCCAAGATCTAGGAGGGAGATACAATGAGCAGTTCTTC
TRBV9	-	-	TRBJ2-5	CASSVAQGQETQYF	TGTGCCAGCAGCGTAGCACAGGGCCAAGAGACCCAGTACTTC
TRBV28	-	-	TRBJ1-1	CASSFSPQGLNTEAFF	TGTGCCAGCAGTTTCTCTCCACAGGGCCTGAACACTGAAGCTTTCTTT
TRBV7-9	-	-	TRBJ1-4	CASSSRGAATNEKLFF	TGTGCCAGCAGCTCCCGTGGGGCTGCAACTAATGAAAAACTGTTTTTT
TRBV28	TRBD1	-	TRBJ1-1	CASSPDRGVEAFF	TGTGCCAGCAGTCCGGACAGGGGGGTGGAAGCTTTCTTT
TRBV9	-	-	TRBJ2-3	CASSSHSRQDTQYF	TGTGCCAGCAGCTCCCACAGTCGGCAGGATACGCAGTATTTT
TRBV6-5	-	-	TRBJ1-5	CASSPRIETGPKHF	TGTGCCAGCAGTCCCCGGATTGAGACAGGCCCGAAGCATTTT
TRBV7-9	-	-	TRBJ2-7	CASSLNIIPYEQYF	TGTGCCAGCAGCTTAAACATAATACCTTACGAGCAGTACTTC
TRBV11-3	-	-	TRBJ1-5	CASSFSPPWCYSNQPQHF	TGTGCCAGCAGCTTCTCCCCCCCCTGGTGCTATAGCAATCAGCCCCAGCATTTT
TRBV4-3	TRBD1	-	TRBJ2-7	CASSHGTAFPYEQYF	TGCGCCAGCAGCCATGGGACAGCTTTTCCCTACGAGCAGTACTTC
TRBV4-3	TRBD1	-	TRBJ2-7	CASSHLYRGQNEQYF	TGCGCCAGCAGCCATTTATACAGGGGGCAGAACGAGCAGTACTTC
TRBV5-1	TRBD1	-	TRBJ2-1	CASSLSPGQGIEQFF	TGCGCCAGCAGCTTGAGCCCGGGACAGGGTATTGAGCAGTTCTTC
TRBV10-3	TRBD1	-	TRBJ1-1	CAITTGGANTEAFF	TGTGCCATCACTACAGGGGGGGCGAACACTGAAGCTTTCTTT
TRBV27	TRBD1	once	TRBJ1-6	CASSRTGNSPLHF	TGTGCCAGCTCTCGGACAGGGAATTCACCCCTCCACTTT
TRBV7-8	TRBD1	-	TRBJ1-1	CASRQGQGSLAFF	TGTGCCAGCAGACAGGGACAGGGGAGTTTGGCTTTCTTT
TRBV5-1	TRBD2	-	TRBJ2-3	CASSHPQTRLALSTDTQYF	TGCGCCAGCAGCCATCCACAGACGAGACTAGCGCTTAGCACAGATACGCAGTATTTT
TRBV4-2	TRBD2	-	TRBJ2-1	CASSTGGAPNEQFF	TGTGCCAGCAGCACCGGGGGGGCCCCCAATGAGCAGTTCTTC
TRBV7-2	-	-	TRBJ2-2	CASSSQGLDTGELFF	TGTGCCAGCAGCTCGCAGGGGCTGGACACCGGGGAGCTGTTTTTT
TRBV9	TRBD2	-	TRBJ2-2	CASSVFSGALTGELFF	TGTGCCAGCAGCGTCTTTAGCGGGGCCCTCACCGGGGAGCTGTTTTTT
TRBV7-9	-	-	TRBJ2-7	CASSLRRAVHEQYF	TGTGCCAGCAGCTTACGGCGGGCGGTACACGAGCAGTACTTC
TRBV5-1	TRBD1	-	TRBJ1-2	CASSFVRGQGYTF	TGCGCCAGCAGCTTCGTCAGGGGGCAAGGCTACACCTTC
TRBV2	TRBD2	-	TRBJ2-7	CATRWGGEQYF	TGTGCCACCCGATGGGGGGGGGAGCAGTACTTC
TRBV5-1	TRBD1	-	TRBJ2-3	CASSLGTGADTQYF	TGCGCCAGCAGCTTGGGGACAGGGGCAGATACGCAGTATTTT